The 14 T cell receptor beta chains listed next were all sequenced from one sample in a study of cytomegalovirus exposure and HLA in healthy donors. The PCR contained 60 Vbeta and 13 Jbeta primers. This table comes from immunoSEQ multiplex PCR, and its TCRdb copy is limited to in-frame clones, with some not included. The table records some 150,000 clones, 60% to 80% of them present only once. The sequenced sample was PBMCs. These TCRs come from a man in his forties in good health and CMV-seronegative.

The V and J genes are TRBV5-1 and TRBJ1-6; no reliable D call. Germline CDR1 and CDR2: SGHRS and YFSETQ. The CDR3 runs to 19 residues. V was shortened by 0 bases and J by 5 bases, with 21 bases between the two germline ends. CDR3 residues: CASSLEAAGSPLDNSPLHF. CDR3 in DNA: TGCGCCAGCAGCTTGGAGGCGGCGGGGAGCCCGTTGGATAATTCACCCCTCCACTTT. The full variable domain, completed using reference TRBV5-1 and TRBJ1-6, is KAGVTQTPRYLIKTRGQQVTLSCSPISGHRSVSWYQQTPGQGLQFLFEYFSETQRNKGNFPGRFSGRQFSNSRSEMNVSTLELGDSALYLCASSLEAAGSPLDNSPLHFGNGTRLTVT.

This chain joins TRBV5-4 and TRBJ2-5; a weak D match, TRBD1 (6 bases). CDR1 and CDR2 from the germline V gene are SGHNT and YYREEE (reference sequence). The CDR3 is 14 residues long. V dropped 4 bases and J dropped 2 bases, with 12 bases sitting between them. The chain's CDR3 is CASSQRTAQETQYF. In DNA, the CDR3 is TGTGCCAGCAGCCAAAGGACAGCTCAAGAGACCCAGTACTTC.

This chain links TRBV7-3 with TRBJ2-3; 8 bases match TRBD2. J gave up 6 bases and V 5 bases, and 10 bases lay outside the gene matches. Germline CDR1 and CDR2: SGHTA and FQGTGA. The CDR3 has 15 residues. CDR3: CASSASGGAEDTQYF. CDR3 nucleotide sequence: TGTGCCAGCAGCGCATCCGGGGGGGCCGAGGATACGCAGTATTTT.

The chain links TRBV5-1 to TRBJ1-2; 7 bases align to TRBD1. Germline values: CDR1 SGHRS, CDR2 YFSETQ. The trim removed 3 bases at V and 5 bases at J, leaving 4 bases unmatched. CDR3 length equals 13 residues. CDR3 in amino acids: CASSWDSRYGYTF. CDR3 DNA: TGCGCCAGCAGCTGGGACAGCAGGTATGGCTACACCTTC. Variable domain in full (rest from reference TRBV5-1 and TRBJ1-2): KAGVTQTPRYLIKTRGQQVTLSCSPISGHRSVSWYQQTPGQGLQFLFEYFSETQRNKGNFPGRFSGRQFSNSRSEMNVSTLELGDSALYLCASSWDSRYGYTFGSGTRLTVV.

The chain is built from TRBV5-1 and TRBJ1-1; possibly TRBD1 for D (5 bases). Germline CDR1 reads SGHRS; CDR2 reads YFSETQ. The CDR3 spans 14 residues. The V end was cut by 4 bases, the J end by 3 bases, with 13 bases between. The CDR3 is CASSILPGDTEAFF. In nucleotides, the CDR3 is TGCGCCAGCAGCATTTTACCGGGGGACACTGAAGCTTTCTTT.

This clone has more than one count but fewer than ten. This chain links TRBV9 with TRBJ1-1; no definite D call. V gave up 3 bases and J gave up 6 bases, with 15 bases separating them. The germline V gene has CDR1 SGDLS and CDR2 YYNGEE. This CDR3 is 14 amino acids long. CDR3 sequence (DNA): TGTGCCAGCAGCGGAGGGCCTGCGTCGTCTGAAGCTTTCTTT. This gives the protein CASSGGPASSEAFF.

With respect to this clone: Relative to the germline gene, one junction end is altered; a read error may explain this. The sample contains more than one DNA sequence encoding this CDR3. J is TRBJ1-2 and V is TRBV19; 7 bases map to TRBD1. The CDR3 covers 16 residues. Germline V gene lookup returns CDR1 LNHDA and CDR2 SQIVND (reference sequence). CDR3 loop: CASSPLGTARGGGYTF. CDR3 nucleotide sequence: TGCGCCAGTAGTCCCCTTGGGACAGCCCGGGGTGGTGGCTACACCTTC.

The chain employs TRBV6-1 and TRBJ1-4; 10 bases are shared with TRBD1. The germline V gene has CDR1 MNHNS and CDR2 SASEGT. This CDR3 contains 17 residues. Unmatched junction bases numbered 9, after V lost 2 bases and J lost 6 bases. CDR3 sequence: CASSEWGQGIADEKLFF. CDR3 sequence (DNA): TGTGCCAGCAGTGAATGGGGACAGGGGATCGCTGATGAAAAACTGTTTTTT.

The rearrangement uses TRBV5-6 and TRBJ2-7, with D maybe TRBD1 (6 bases). CDR1 and CDR2 from the germline V gene are SGHDT and YYEEEE. The CDR3 is 14 amino acids. V was trimmed by 0 bases and J by 4 bases, leaving 11 bases between them. As DNA, the CDR3 is TGTGCCAGCAGCTTGGACGGGACAAATTACGAGCAGTACTTC. Its protein product is CASSLDGTNYEQYF.

The V call is TRBV6-1, the J call TRBJ1-2; D is perhaps TRBD1 (5 bases). V shed 4 bases and J shed 12 bases, with 18 bases lying between them. Germline V gene data show CDR1 as MNHNS and CDR2 as SASEGT. The CDR3 runs to 13 residues. The CDR3 DNA reads TGTGCCAGCAGTGGGAAACCCGGCAGGGCGGACACCTTC. Amino acid sequence: CASSGKPGRADTF.

The chain carries TRBV19 and TRBJ2-1, with D tentatively TRBD2 (6 bases). CDR1 and CDR2 (germline): LNHDA, SQIVND (reference sequence). CDR3 length: 13 amino acids. Trimming left V 6 bases short and J 7 bases short, with 13 bases between. This CDR3 is CASSHTRENEQFF. The CDR3 DNA sequence: TGTGCCAGTAGCCATACCCGGGAGAATGAGCAGTTCTTC. The complete variable domain, with remaining parts taken from reference TRBV19 and TRBJ2-1, reads DGGITQSPKYLFRKEGQNVTLSCEQNLNHDAMYWYRQDPGQGLRLIYYSQIVNDFQKGDIAEGYSVSREKKESFPLTVTSAQKNPTAFYLCASSHTRENEQFFGPGTRLTVL.

The J gene is TRBJ2-3, the V gene TRBV5-5, with 10 bases matching TRBD2. The ends lost 6 bases at V and 2 bases at J; junction bases unmatched: 9. The CDR3 totals 16 residues. The germline V gene encodes CDR1 SGHKS and CDR2 YYEKEE (reference sequence). CDR3 loop: CASMIPSGGYTDTQYF. The CDR3 nucleotides read TGTGCCAGCATGATTCCTAGCGGGGGATACACAGATACGCAGTATTTT.

The chain employs TRBV6-5 and TRBJ2-5, with 10 positions matching TRBD1. The closer fit of TRBJ2-7 to the DNA end suggests the J call may be wrong. Germline loops: CDR1 MNHEY, CDR2 SVGAGI. This CDR3 spans 14 amino acids. The DNA of the CDR3 is TGTGCCAGCAGTTCCCGGGACAGGGGCTACGAGCAGTACTTC. Translated, it gives CASSSRDRGYEQYF.

The chain carries TRBV28 and TRBJ1-4, with D perhaps matching TRBD1 (6 bases). Between the trimmed V and J ends, which lost 5 bases and 5 bases, there was a span of 15 bases. CDR3 size: 15 residues. The germline gives CDR1 MDHEN, CDR2 SYDVKM. Here the CDR3 DNA reads TGTGCCAGCAGTCTAGGGCGACAGGAAAATGAAAAACTGTTTTTT. This encodes CASSLGRQENEKLFF.